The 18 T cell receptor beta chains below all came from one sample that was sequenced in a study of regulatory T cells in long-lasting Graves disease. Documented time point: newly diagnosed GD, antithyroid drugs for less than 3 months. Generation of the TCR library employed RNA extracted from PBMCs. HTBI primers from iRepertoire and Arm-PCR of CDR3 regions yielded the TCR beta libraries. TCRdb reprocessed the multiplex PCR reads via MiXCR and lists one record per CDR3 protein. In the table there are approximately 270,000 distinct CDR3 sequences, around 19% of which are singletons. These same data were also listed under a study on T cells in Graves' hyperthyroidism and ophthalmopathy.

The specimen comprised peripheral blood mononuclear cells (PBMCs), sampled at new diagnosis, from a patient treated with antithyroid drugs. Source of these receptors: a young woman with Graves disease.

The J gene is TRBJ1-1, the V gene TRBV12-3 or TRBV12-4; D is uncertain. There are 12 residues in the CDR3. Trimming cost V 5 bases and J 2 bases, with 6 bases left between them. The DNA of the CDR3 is TGTGCCAGCAGTCGTTTTAACACTGAAGCTTTCTTT. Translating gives CASSRFNTEAFF.

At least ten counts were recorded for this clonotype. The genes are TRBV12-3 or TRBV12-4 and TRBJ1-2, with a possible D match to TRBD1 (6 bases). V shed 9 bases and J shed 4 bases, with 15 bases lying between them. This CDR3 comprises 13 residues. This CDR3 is CASRQALSYGYTF. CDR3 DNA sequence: TGTGCCAGTAGACAGGCATTATCCTATGGCTACACCTTC.

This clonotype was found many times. As DNA, the CDR3 is TGTGCCAGTAGTTTGGGGGACAGGGCCGGTGACAATCAGCCCCAGCATTTT. Its translation is CASSLGDRAGDNQPQHF. The chain recombines TRBV19 with TRBJ1-5, with 9 bases matching TRBD1. V trimming: 5 bases; J trimming: 3 bases; junction bases outside the gene matches: 11. CDR3 length equals 17 residues. Per the germline V gene, CDR1 is LNHDA and CDR2 is SQIVND (reference sequence).

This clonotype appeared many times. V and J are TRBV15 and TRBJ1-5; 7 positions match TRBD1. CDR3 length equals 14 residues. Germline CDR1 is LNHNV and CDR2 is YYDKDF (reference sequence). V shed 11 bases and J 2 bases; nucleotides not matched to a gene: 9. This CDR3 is CASQGGLGNQPQHF. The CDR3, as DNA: TGTGCCTCGCAGGGGGGACTGGGCAATCAGCCCCAGCATTTT.

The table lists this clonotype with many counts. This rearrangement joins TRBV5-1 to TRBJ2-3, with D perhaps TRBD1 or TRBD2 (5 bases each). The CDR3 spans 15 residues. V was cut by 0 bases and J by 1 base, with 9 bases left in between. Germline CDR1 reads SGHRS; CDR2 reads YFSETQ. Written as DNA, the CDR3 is TGCGCCAGCAGCTTGGTACTGGGGGGCACAGATACGCAGTATTTT. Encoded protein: CASSLVLGGTDTQYF. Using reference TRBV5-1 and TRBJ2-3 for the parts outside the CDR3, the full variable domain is KAGVTQTPRYLIKTRGQQVTLSCSPISGHRSVSWYQQTPGQGLQFLFEYFSETQRNKGNFPGRFSGRQFSNSRSEMNVSTLELGDSALYLCASSLVLGGTDTQYFGPGTRLTVL.

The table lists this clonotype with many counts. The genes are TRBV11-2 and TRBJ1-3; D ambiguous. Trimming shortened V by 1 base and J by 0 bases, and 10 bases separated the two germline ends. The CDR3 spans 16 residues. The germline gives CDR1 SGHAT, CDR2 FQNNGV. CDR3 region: CASSLGWTASGNTIYF. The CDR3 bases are TGTGCCAGCAGCTTAGGGTGGACGGCCTCTGGAAACACCATATATTTT.

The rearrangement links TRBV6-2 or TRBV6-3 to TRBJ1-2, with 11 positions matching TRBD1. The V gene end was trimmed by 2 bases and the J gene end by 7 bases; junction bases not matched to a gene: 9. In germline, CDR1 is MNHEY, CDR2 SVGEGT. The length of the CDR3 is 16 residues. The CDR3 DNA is TGTGCCAGCAGTTACCCCCACTGGACAGGGGGCTTTGGCTACACCTTC. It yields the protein CASSYPHWTGGFGYTF.

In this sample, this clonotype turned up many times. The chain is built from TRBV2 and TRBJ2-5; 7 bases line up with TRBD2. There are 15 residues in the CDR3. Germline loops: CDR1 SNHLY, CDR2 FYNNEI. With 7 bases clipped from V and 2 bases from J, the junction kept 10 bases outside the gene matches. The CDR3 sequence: CASNEGLAVQETQYF. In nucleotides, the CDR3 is TGTGCCAGCAACGAGGGCCTAGCGGTACAAGAGACCCAGTACTTC.

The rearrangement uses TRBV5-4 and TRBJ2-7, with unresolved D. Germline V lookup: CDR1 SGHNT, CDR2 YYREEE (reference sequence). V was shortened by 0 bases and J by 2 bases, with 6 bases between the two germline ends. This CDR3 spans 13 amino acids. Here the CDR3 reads CASSLAPPYEQYF. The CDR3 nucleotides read TGTGCCAGCAGCTTGGCACCTCCCTACGAGCAGTACTTC.

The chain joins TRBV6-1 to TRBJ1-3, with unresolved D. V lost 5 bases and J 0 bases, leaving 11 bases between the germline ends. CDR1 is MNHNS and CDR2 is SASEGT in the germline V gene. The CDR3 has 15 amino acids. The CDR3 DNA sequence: TGTGCCAGCAGTCCCCCCCAGACCTCTGGAAACACCATATATTTT. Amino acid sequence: CASSPPQTSGNTIYF.

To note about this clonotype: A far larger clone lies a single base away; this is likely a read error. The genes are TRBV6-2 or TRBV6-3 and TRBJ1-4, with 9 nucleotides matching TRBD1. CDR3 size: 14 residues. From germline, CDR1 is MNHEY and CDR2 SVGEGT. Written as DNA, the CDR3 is TGTGCCAGCACCTCCGGACAGGGGAATGAAAAACTGCTTTTT. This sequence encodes CASTSGQGNEKLLF.

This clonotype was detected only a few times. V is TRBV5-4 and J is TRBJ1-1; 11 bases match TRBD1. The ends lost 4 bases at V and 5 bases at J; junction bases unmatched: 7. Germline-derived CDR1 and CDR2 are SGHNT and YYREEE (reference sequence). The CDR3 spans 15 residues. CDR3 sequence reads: CASSREGTGGTEAFF. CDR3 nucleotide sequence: TGTGCCAGCAGCCGTGAGGGGACAGGGGGGACTGAAGCTTTCTTT. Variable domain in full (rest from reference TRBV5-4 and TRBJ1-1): ETGVTQSPTHLIKTRGQQVTLRCSSQSGHNTVSWYQQALGQGPQFIFQYYREEENGRGNFPPRFSGLQFPNYSSELNVNALELDDSALYLCASSREGTGGTEAFFGQGTRLTVV.

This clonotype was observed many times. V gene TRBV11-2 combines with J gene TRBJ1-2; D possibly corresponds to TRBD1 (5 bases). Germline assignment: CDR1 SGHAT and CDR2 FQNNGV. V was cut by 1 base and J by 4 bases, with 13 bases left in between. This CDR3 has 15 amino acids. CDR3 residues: CASSLVQGLAYGYTF. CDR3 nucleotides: TGTGCCAGCAGCTTAGTTCAGGGATTGGCCTATGGCTACACCTTC. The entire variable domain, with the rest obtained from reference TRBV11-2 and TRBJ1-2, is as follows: EAGVAQSPRYKIIEKRQSVAFWCNPISGHATLYWYQQILGQGPKLLIQFQNNGVVDDSQLPKDRFSAERLKGVDSTLKIQPAKLEDSAVYLCASSLVQGLAYGYTFGSGTRLTVV.

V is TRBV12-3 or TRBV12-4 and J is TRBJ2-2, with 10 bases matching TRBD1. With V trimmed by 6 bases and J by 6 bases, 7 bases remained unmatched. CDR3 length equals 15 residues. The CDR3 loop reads CASRMDRGTAGELFF. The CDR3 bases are TGTGCCAGCAGGATGGACAGGGGGACGGCCGGGGAGCTGTTTTTT.

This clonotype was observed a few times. CDR3 sequence: CASSFDRTNTGELFF. The CDR3 DNA reads as TGTGCCAGCAGCTTCGACAGGACGAACACCGGGGAGCTGTTTTTT. The rearrangement uses TRBV11-2 and TRBJ2-2, with a weak D call TRBD1 (6 bases). CDR1 SGHAT and CDR2 FQNNGV come from the germline V gene. The length of the CDR3 is 15 residues. Trimming removed 3 bases at V and 0 bases at J, with 8 bases between.

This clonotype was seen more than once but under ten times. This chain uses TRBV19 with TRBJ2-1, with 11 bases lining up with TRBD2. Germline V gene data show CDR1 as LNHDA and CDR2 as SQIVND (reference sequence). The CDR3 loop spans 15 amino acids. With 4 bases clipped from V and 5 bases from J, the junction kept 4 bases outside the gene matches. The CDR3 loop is CASSTPGLADNEQFF. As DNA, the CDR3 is TGTGCCAGTAGTACCCCGGGACTAGCGGACAATGAGCAGTTCTTC.

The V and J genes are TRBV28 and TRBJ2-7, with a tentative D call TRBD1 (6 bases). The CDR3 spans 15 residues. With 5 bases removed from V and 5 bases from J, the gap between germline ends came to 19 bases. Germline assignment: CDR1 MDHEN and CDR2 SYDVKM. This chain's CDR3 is CASSLTTGGRHEQYF. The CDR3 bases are TGTGCCAGCAGTCTGACGACAGGTGGTCGCCACGAGCAGTACTTC.

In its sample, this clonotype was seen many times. The chain's CDR3 is CASSPRRLNYNEQFF. The DNA of the CDR3 is TGTGCCAGCAGCCCTCGGAGGTTGAACTACAATGAGCAGTTCTTC. This rearrangement joins TRBV9 to TRBJ2-1; D is possibly TRBD2 (5 bases). The germline V gene has CDR1 SGDLS and CDR2 YYNGEE. The CDR3 is 15 residues long. Deletions cut 4 bases from V and 3 bases from J, with 14 bases between.